The present T cell receptor beta chain was sequenced within a study of CD8 T cells in Susac syndrome. Roughly 0.45 to 1 ug RNA was reverse transcribed with random hexamers. It was immunoSEQ multiplex PCR that amplified TCR beta CDR3 across 54 Vbeta and 13 Jbeta. Each CDR3 protein is one row after TCRdb ran MiXCR on the immunoSEQ multiplex PCR reads. Altogether about 80,000 distinct CDR3 sequences are present, 95% to 97% being singletons, with the ten largest covering around 0.41%. This clonotype was counted between two and nine times. TCR beta sequencing covered blood CD8+ and CD4+ T cells. Definite or probable Susac syndrome was diagnosed using recently defined diagnostic criteria. The TEMRA cells underwent FACS enrichment, while the CD8+ and CD4+ T cells underwent negative isolation. The germline V gene encodes CDR1 SGDLS and CDR2 YYNGEE. The CDR3 length is 12 residues. V lost 2 bases, J lost 6 bases, and 5 bases lay in between.

The genes are TRBV9 and TRBJ2-2; no definite D call. The sequencing input was CD8+ T cells from PBMCs. The sequence was collected from a human donor with Susac syndrome. DNA of the CDR3: TGTGCCAGCAGCGTTCTTGCCGGGGAGCTGTTTTTT. This codes for CASSVLAGELFF.